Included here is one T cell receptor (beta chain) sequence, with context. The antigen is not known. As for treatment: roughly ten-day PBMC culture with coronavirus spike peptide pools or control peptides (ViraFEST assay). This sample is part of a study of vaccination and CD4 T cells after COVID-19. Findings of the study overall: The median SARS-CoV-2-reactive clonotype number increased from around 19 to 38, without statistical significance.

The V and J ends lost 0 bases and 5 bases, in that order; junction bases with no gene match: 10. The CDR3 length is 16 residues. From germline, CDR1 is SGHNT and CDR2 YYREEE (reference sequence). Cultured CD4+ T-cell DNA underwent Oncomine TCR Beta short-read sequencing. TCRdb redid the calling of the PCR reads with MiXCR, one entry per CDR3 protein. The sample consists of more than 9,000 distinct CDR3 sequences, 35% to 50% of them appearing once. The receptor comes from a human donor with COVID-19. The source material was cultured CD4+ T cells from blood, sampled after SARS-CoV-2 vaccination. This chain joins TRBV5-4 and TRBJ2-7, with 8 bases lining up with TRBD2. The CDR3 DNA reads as TGTGCCAGCAGCTTGGGAGCGGGGGAACCCGCCAACGAGCAGTACTTC. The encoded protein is CASSLGAGEPANEQYF.